This TCR beta chain was sequenced in a study of cytomegalovirus exposure and HLA in healthy donors. Overall study: An early data release held tens of millions of unique TCRs from HLA-typed donors.

The PCR contained 60 Vbeta and 13 Jbeta primers. Profiled with immunoSEQ multiplex PCR; TCRdb holds only in-frame clones, not every one. The repertoire holds under 200,000 clones, 86% seen once, with approximately 2% in the top ten. The CDR3 spans 14 residues. Trimming took 5 bases from V and 4 from J; bases not matched to a gene: 4. Per germline, CDR1 GTSNPN and CDR2 SVGIG (reference sequence). This chain links TRBV30 with TRBJ2-1; 11 bases map to TRBD2. The clonotype comes from a woman between 18 and 29 years old in good health and CMV-seronegative. Sample: PBMCs. Here the CDR3 reads CAWETSGDYNEQFF. CDR3 in DNA: TGTGCCTGGGAGACTAGCGGGGATTACAATGAGCAGTTCTTC. Variable domain in full (rest from reference TRBV30 and TRBJ2-1): SQTIHQWPATLVQPVGSPLSLECTVEGTSNPNLYWYRQAAGRGLQLLFYSVGIGQISSEVPQNLSASRPQDRQFILSSKKLLLSDSGFYLCAWETSGDYNEQFFGPGTRLTVL.